This TCR beta chain was retrieved from a study of blood T cell repertoires in COVID-19. Sequencing was performed with immunoSEQ multiplex PCR; in TCRdb, only in-frame clones are kept and a portion is missing. The repertoire holds about 73,000 clones, with approximately 80% as singletons. This clone was observed once. This clonotype was sampled from a woman aged 55-69 years with acute or convalescent COVID-19. The sequenced sample consisted of peripheral blood.

The chain's CDR3 is CSWDINYGYTF. In DNA form, the CDR3 reads TGCAGTTGGGACATCAACTATGGCTACACCTTC. The gene calls are TRBV20-1 and TRBJ1-2; D may be TRBD1 (6 bases). Germline CDR1 DFQATT, CDR2 SNEGSKA (reference sequence). V lost 8 bases and J lost 2, with 9 bases in between. This CDR3 spans 11 amino acids.